This T cell receptor (beta chain) appears in the sequencing data of a study of cytomegalovirus exposure and HLA in healthy donors. The CDR3 has 11 amino acids. CDR1 is ENHRY and CDR2 is SYGVKD in the germline V gene. V was shortened by 10 bases and J by 4 bases, with 10 bases between the two germline ends. PCR primers comprised 60 Vbeta and 13 Jbeta primers. The table came from immunoSEQ multiplex PCR; TCRdb's copy has only in-frame clones and leaves some out. Of under 200,000 clones in the sample, 81% are singletons; the top ten hold 3.8%. The clonotype originates from a man aged 45-65 years in good health and CMV-seronegative. The V call is TRBV10-3, the J call TRBJ1-1; maybe TRBD1 (6 bases). Sequencing was performed on PBMCs. The CDR3 here is CASGGGTEAFF. As DNA, the CDR3 is TGTGCCAGCGGGGGCGGCACTGAAGCTTTCTTT.